This is a list of T cell receptor beta chains from one sample in a study of cytomegalovirus exposure and HLA in healthy donors. Using immunoSEQ multiplex PCR, the repertoire was profiled, and TCRdb retains in-frame clones only, with some absent. The table shows about 200,000 clones, with roughly 80% occurring only once. The specimen was PBMCs. The receptor source for this set is a man aged 50 to 59 in good health and CMV-seronegative. The conserved cysteine and the conserved F or W are not part of the CDR3 here. The order of the fields is V gene, clone size, CDR3 protein. Not every row has a clone size; where given, it reads once, few, many or a size class.

V gene: TRBV5-1
clone size: -
CDR3 protein: ASSLGLLGSYNEQF

V gene: TRBV4-1
clone size: -
CDR3 protein: ASSQGTVVNTGELF

V gene: TRBV28
clone size: few
CDR3 protein: ASSLWASGTYNEQF

V gene: TRBV4-1
clone size: -
CDR3 protein: ASSQEAPGTSGLGEQF

V gene: TRBV11-2
clone size: -
CDR3 protein: ASSSQDTQY

V gene: TRBV10-3
clone size: -
CDR3 protein: AISWTSGSTDTQY

V gene: TRBV2
clone size: once
CDR3 protein: ASKEGLVYNEQF

V gene: TRBV28
clone size: -
CDR3 protein: ASSATGLAGIETQY

V gene: TRBV2
clone size: -
CDR3 protein: ASKLESEQY

V gene: TRBV30
clone size: -
CDR3 protein: AWSEGLGYNEQF

V gene: TRBV10-1
clone size: few
CDR3 protein: ASSSGTGGSGELF

V gene: TRBV7-6
clone size: -
CDR3 protein: ASSLELAADTQY

V gene: TRBV27
clone size: -
CDR3 protein: ASSHSGTGGDYGYT

V gene: TRBV6-1
clone size: -
CDR3 protein: ASSPGQANQPQH

V gene: TRBV7-9
clone size: -
CDR3 protein: ASSLRTGGLEQF

V gene: TRBV2
clone size: -
CDR3 protein: ASNRRETSEQY

V gene: TRBV27
clone size: -
CDR3 protein: ASSLAGDRYEQY

V gene: TRBV28
clone size: -
CDR3 protein: ASSLEGSVYEQY

V gene: TRBV11-2
clone size: -
CDR3 protein: ASSLGVMNTEAF

V gene: TRBV6-1
clone size: -
CDR3 protein: ASSGGGRYEQY

V gene: TRBV7-9
clone size: -
CDR3 protein: ASSQRLAGTTDTQY

V gene: TRBV9
clone size: -
CDR3 protein: ASRATDGIYGYT

V gene: TRBV6-5
clone size: -
CDR3 protein: ASRRLRGWETQY

V gene: TRBV7-2
clone size: -
CDR3 protein: ASSFMRGTYEQY

V gene: TRBV29-1
clone size: -
CDR3 protein: SAGGMNTEAF

V gene: TRBV2
clone size: -
CDR3 protein: ASPGRPYNEQF

V gene: TRBV7-6
clone size: -
CDR3 protein: ASSLDSAGPRRQY

V gene: TRBV7-2
clone size: -
CDR3 protein: ASSKTGYPGNTIY

V gene: TRBV10-3
clone size: -
CDR3 protein: AISEPNFDRGPYGYT

V gene: TRBV27
clone size: few
CDR3 protein: ASRMGQGRGEQY

V gene: TRBV11-2
clone size: -
CDR3 protein: ASSSGLAGGTDTQY

V gene: TRBV5-6
clone size: -
CDR3 protein: ASSLTSTGELF

V gene: TRBV4-2
clone size: -
CDR3 protein: ASSQITAGGADTQY

V gene: TRBV28
clone size: -
CDR3 protein: ASSLAGALGLAETQY

V gene: TRBV5-4
clone size: once
CDR3 protein: ASMPGQGSGNTIY

V gene: TRBV19
clone size: -
CDR3 protein: ASSFRGGTSIYEQY

V gene: TRBV9
clone size: -
CDR3 protein: ASSAILSGNTIY

V gene: TRBV30
clone size: once
CDR3 protein: AWGRGSYEQY

V gene: TRBV6-1
clone size: few
CDR3 protein: ASSEARSLNYEQY

V gene: TRBV29-1
clone size: -
CDR3 protein: SVEGSYEQY

V gene: TRBV19
clone size: -
CDR3 protein: ASTSTGDQPQH

V gene: TRBV19
clone size: -
CDR3 protein: ASSIEWLEGQETQY

V gene: TRBV10-3
clone size: -
CDR3 protein: AISESGDEQF

V gene: TRBV27
clone size: -
CDR3 protein: ASSWGTNQPQH

V gene: TRBV2
clone size: -
CDR3 protein: ASSEAYAQETQY

V gene: TRBV18
clone size: -
CDR3 protein: ASSEYRGRGAF

V gene: TRBV7-2
clone size: -
CDR3 protein: ASSLRLTGGSTDTQY

V gene: TRBV6-5
clone size: -
CDR3 protein: ASIRTGGWTEAF

V gene: TRBV18
clone size: -
CDR3 protein: ASSPNGRSSYEQY

V gene: TRBV7-9
clone size: -
CDR3 protein: ASSLTSGLYEQY

V gene: TRBV18
clone size: -
CDR3 protein: ASSSAGSNPTEAF

V gene: TRBV9
clone size: -
CDR3 protein: AGSERVGREQY

V gene: TRBV11-2
clone size: -
CDR3 protein: ASSPTGQTSNQPQH